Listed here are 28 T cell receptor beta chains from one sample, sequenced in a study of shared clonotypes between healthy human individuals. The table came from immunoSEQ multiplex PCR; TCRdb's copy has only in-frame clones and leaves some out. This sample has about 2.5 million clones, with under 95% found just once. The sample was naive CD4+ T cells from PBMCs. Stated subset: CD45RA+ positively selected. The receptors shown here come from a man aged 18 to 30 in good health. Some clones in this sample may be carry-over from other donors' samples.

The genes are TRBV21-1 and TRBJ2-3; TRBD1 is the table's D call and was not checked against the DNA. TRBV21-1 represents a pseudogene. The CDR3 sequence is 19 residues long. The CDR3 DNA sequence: TGTGCCAGCAGCTTCTCCGGGACAGAGGCTAATATAACGGCAGATACGCAGTATTTT. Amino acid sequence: CASSFSGTEANITADTQYF.

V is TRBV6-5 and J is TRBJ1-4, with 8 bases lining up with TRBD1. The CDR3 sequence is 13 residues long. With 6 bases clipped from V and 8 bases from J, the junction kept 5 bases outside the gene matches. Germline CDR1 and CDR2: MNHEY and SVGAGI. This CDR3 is CASSRDRGEKLFF. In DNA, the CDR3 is TGTGCCAGCAGCCGAGACAGGGGCGAAAAACTGTTTTTT.

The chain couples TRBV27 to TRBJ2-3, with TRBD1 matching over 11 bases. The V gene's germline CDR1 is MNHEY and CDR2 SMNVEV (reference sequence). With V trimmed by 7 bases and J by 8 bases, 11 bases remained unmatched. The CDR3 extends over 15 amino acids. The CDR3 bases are TGTGCCAGCACACTTGGGGGACAGGGGGGTGGTACGCAGTATTTT. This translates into CASTLGGQGGGTQYF.

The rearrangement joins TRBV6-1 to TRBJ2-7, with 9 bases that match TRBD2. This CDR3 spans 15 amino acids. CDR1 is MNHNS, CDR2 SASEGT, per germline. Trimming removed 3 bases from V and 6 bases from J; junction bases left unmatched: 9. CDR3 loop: CASSEGAGGPGEQYF. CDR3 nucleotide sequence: TGTGCCAGCAGTGAGGGGGCGGGAGGGCCCGGCGAGCAGTACTTC.

For the CDR3, the DNA is TGTGCCAGCAGTCGCAAGCCTCACTTACAAGAGACCCAGTACTTC. Amino acids: CASSRKPHLQETQYF. This rearrangement joins TRBV6-7 to TRBJ2-5, with D unclear. TRBV6-7 counts as an open reading frame of uncertain function. Trimming took off 5 bases at V and 2 bases at J, with 15 bases between the two ends. This CDR3 is built from 15 residues.

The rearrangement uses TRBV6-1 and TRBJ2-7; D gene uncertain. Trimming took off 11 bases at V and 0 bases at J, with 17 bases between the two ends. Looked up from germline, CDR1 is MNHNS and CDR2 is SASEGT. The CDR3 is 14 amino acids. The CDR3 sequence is CAAAAGWSSYEQYF. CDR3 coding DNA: TGTGCCGCGGCGGCAGGATGGAGCTCCTACGAGCAGTACTTC.

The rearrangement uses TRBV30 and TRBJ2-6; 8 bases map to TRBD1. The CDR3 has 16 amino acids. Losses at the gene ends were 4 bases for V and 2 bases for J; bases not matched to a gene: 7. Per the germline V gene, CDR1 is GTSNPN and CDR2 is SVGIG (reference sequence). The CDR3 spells CAWTGTGRPGANVLTF. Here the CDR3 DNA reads TGTGCCTGGACCGGGACAGGACGCCCTGGGGCCAACGTCCTGACTTTC.

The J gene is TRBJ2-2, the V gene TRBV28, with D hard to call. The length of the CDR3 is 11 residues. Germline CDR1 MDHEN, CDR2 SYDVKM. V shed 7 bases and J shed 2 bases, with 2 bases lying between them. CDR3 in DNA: TGTGCCAGCAAAAACACCGGGGAGCTGTTTTTT. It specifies CASKNTGELFF.

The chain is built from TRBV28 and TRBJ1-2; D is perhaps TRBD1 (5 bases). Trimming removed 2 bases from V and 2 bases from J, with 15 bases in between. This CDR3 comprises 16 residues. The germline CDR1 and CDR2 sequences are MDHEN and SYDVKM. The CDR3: CASSLAAVGANYGYTF. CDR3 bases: TGTGCCAGCAGTTTAGCCGCGGTCGGGGCCAACTATGGCTACACCTTC.

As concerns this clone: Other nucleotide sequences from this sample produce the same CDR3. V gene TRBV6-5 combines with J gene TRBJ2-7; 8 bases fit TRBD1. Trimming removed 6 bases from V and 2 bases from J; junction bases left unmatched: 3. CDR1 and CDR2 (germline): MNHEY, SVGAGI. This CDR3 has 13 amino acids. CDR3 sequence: CASRRTGPYEQYF. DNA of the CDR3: TGTGCCAGCAGAAGGACAGGGCCCTACGAGCAGTACTTC.

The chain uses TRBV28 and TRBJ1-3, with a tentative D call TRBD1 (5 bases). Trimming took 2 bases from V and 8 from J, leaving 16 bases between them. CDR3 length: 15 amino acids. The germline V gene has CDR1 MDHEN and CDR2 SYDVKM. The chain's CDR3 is CASSLRGLTVYTIYF. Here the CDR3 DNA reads TGTGCCAGCAGTTTAAGGGGCCTCACCGTATACACCATATATTTT.

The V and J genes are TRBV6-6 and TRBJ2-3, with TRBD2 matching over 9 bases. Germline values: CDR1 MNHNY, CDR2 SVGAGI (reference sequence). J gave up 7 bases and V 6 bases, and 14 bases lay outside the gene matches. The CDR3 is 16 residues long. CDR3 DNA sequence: TGTGCCAGCAGGCCGGGACTAGCCTACACCTTCAATACGCAGTATTTT. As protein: CASRPGLAYTFNTQYF.

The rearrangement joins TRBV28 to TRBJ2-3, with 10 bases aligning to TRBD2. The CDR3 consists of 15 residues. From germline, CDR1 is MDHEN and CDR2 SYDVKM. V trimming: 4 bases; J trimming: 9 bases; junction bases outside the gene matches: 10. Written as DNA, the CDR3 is TGTGCCAGCAGTTCTCTAGCGGGAGCTTTAACAACGCAGTATTTT. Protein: CASSSLAGALTTQYF.

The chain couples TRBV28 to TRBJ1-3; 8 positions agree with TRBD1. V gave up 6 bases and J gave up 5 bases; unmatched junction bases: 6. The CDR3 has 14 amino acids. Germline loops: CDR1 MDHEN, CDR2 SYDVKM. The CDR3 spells CASSEGTGRNTIYF. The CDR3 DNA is TGTGCCAGCAGCGAGGGGACAGGTCGAAACACCATATATTTT.

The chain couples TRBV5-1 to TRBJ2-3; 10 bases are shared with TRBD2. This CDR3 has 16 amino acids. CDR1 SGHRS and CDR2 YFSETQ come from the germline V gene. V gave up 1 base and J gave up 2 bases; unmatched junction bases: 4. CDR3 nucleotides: TGCGCCAGCAGCTTGCAGCGGGAGGGCTTCACAGATACGCAGTATTTT. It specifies CASSLQREGFTDTQYF.

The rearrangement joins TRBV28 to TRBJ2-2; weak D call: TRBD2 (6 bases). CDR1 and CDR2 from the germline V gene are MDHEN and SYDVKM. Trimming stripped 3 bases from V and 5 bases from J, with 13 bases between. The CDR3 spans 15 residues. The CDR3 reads CASSFAGRETGELFF. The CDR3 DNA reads TGTGCCAGCAGTTTTGCTGGGCGGGAAACCGGGGAGCTGTTTTTT.

The CDR3 is CASSPTRTANTEAFF. In DNA form, the CDR3 reads TGTGCCAGCAGCCCCACGCGGACAGCGAACACTGAAGCTTTCTTT. V and J are TRBV6-5 and TRBJ1-1, with D possibly matching TRBD1 (6 bases). V lost 6 bases to trimming and J lost 1 base, with 15 bases between them. In germline, CDR1 is MNHEY, CDR2 SVGAGI. There are 15 residues in the CDR3.

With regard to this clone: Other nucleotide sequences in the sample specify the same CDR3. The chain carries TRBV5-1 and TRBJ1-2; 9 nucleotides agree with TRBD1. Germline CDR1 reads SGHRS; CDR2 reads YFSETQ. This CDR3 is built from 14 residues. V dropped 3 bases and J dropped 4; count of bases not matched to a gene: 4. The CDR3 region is CASSSDRGVYGYTF. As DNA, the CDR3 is TGCGCCAGCAGCTCGGACAGGGGTGTCTATGGCTACACCTTC.

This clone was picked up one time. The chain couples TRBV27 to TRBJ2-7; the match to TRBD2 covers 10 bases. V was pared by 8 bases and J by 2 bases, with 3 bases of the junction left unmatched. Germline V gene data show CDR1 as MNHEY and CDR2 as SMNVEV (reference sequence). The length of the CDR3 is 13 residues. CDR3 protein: CASWGLATYEQYF. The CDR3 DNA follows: TGTGCCAGCTGGGGACTAGCGACCTACGAGCAGTACTTC.

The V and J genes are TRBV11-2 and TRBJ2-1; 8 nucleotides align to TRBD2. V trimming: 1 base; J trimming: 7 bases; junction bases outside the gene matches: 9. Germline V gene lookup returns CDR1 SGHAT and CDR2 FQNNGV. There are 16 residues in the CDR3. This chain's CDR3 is CASSLVRTSGLNEQFF. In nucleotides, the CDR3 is TGTGCCAGCAGCTTAGTGAGAACTAGCGGCTTGAATGAGCAGTTCTTC.

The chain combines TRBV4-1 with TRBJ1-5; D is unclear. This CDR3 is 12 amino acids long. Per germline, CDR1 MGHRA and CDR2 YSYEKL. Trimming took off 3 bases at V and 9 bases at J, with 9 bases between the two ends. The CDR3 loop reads CASSHAVGPQHF. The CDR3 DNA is TGCGCCAGCAGCCACGCAGTCGGGCCCCAGCATTTT.

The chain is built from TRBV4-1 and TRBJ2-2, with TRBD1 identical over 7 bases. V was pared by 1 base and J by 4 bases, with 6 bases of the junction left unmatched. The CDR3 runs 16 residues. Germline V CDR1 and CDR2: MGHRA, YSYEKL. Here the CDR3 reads CASSQADRATTGELFF. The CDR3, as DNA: TGCGCCAGCAGCCAAGCTGACAGGGCGACCACCGGGGAGCTGTTTTTT.

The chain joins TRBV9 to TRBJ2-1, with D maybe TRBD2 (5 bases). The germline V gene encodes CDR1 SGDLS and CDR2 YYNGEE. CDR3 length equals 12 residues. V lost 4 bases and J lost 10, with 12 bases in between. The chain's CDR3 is CASSLAPPEQFF. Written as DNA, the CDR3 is TGTGCCAGCAGCCTAGCCCCGCCCGAGCAGTTCTTC.

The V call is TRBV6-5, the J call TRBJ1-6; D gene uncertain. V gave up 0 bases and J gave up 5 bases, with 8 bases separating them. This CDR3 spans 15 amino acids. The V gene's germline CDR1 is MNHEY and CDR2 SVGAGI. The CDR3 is CASSYSWTDNSPLHF. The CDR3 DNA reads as TGTGCCAGCAGTTACTCCTGGACGGATAATTCACCCCTCCACTTT.

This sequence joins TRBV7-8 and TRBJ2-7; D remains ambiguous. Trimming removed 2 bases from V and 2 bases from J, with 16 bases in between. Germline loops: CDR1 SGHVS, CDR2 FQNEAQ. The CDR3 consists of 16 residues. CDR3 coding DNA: TGTGCCAGCAGCTTATTCTCAGGCAGTCCCACCTACGAGCAGTACTTC. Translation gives CASSLFSGSPTYEQYF.

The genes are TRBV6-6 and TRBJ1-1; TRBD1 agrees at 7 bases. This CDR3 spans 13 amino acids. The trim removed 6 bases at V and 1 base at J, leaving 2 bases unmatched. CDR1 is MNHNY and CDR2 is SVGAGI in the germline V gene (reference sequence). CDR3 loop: CASRRTGNTEAFF. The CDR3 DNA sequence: TGTGCCAGCAGGAGGACAGGGAACACTGAAGCTTTCTTT.

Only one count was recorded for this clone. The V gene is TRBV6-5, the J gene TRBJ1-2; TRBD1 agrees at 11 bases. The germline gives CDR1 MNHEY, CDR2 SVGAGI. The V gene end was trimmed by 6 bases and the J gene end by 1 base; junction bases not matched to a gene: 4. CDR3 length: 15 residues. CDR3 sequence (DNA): TGTGCCAGCAGCGAGGACAGGGGGCTTAACTATGGCTACACCTTC. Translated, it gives CASSEDRGLNYGYTF.

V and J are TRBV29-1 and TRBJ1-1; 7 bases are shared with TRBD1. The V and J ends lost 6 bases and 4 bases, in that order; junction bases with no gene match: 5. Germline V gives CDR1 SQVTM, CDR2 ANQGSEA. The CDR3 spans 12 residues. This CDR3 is CSVSGGSTEAFF. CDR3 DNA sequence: TGCAGCGTCTCAGGGGGGTCCACTGAAGCTTTCTTT.